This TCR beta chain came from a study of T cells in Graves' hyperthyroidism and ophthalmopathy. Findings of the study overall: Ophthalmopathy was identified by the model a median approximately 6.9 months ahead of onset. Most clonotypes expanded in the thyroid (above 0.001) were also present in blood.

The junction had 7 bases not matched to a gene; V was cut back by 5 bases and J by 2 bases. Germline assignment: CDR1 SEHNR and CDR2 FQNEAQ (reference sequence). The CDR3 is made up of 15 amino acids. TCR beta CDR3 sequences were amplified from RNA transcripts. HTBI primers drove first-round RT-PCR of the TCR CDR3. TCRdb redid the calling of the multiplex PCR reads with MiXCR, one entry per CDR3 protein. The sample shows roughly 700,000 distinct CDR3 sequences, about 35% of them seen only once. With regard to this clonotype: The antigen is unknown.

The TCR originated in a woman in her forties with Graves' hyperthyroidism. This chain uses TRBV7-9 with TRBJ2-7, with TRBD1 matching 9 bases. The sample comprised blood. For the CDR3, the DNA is TGTGCCAGCAGCCCTCAGGACAGGGGTCCCTACGAGCAGTACTTC. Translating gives CASSPQDRGPYEQYF.